Sequencing of this T cell receptor beta chain was carried out in a study of blood T cell repertoires in COVID-19. V was trimmed by 4 bases and J by 8 bases, leaving 5 bases between them. CDR1 and CDR2 from the germline V gene are SNHLY and FYNNEI. This CDR3 region has 10 residues. The method was immunoSEQ multiplex PCR; TCRdb's version includes in-frame clones alone and lacks a portion of them. The table includes about 200,000 clones, roughly 89% detected once. This receptor was taken from a woman in her thirties who had been exposed to COVID-19. This sequence joins TRBV2 and TRBJ1-2; D is unclear. Sequenced input: PBMCs or T cells enriched from blood (not recorded which). The CDR3 region is CASSARGYTF. The CDR3, as DNA: TGTGCCAGCAGTGCGCGGGGCTACACCTTC.